Following are 25 T cell receptor beta chains from one sample sequenced in a study of T cells in Graves' hyperthyroidism and ophthalmopathy. Researchers took RNA transcripts and amplified the TCR beta CDR3 regions from them. The TCR CDR3 was amplified in a first-round RT-PCR using the HTBI primer set. TCRdb passed the multiplex PCR reads through MiXCR, listing each CDR3 protein once. The table records roughly 740,000 distinct CDR3 sequences, 16% of them present only once. The sequenced material came from blood. These receptors were taken from a man between 18 and 35 years old with Graves' hyperthyroidism.

The chain combines TRBV7-9 with TRBJ2-1, with D perhaps given as TRBD1 or TRBD2 (6 bases each). Germline values: CDR1 SEHNR, CDR2 FQNEAQ (reference sequence). V lost 2 bases to trimming and J lost 0 bases, with 11 bases between them. This CDR3 comprises 16 residues. CDR3 bases: TGTGCCAGCAGCTTAAGGGGGAGGCTCTCCTACAATGAGCAGTTCTTC. Encoded protein: CASSLRGRLSYNEQFF.

This clonotype was counted between two and nine times. This chain joins TRBV6-2 or TRBV6-3 and TRBJ2-1; 8 positions agree with TRBD2. V gave up 7 bases and J gave up 4 bases; unmatched junction bases: 9. The V gene's germline CDR1 is MNHEY and CDR2 SVGEGT. The CDR3 runs to 15 residues. This CDR3 is CASISPAGGYNEQFF. The CDR3 coding sequence is TGTGCCAGCATCTCCCCTGCGGGAGGATACAATGAGCAGTTCTTC.

This clonotype was observed at least ten times. V is TRBV28 and J is TRBJ2-3, with D perhaps matching TRBD1 or TRBD2 (5 bases each). The length of the CDR3 is 14 residues. Trimming removed 2 bases at V and 4 bases at J, with 10 bases between. From germline, CDR1 is MDHEN and CDR2 SYDVKM. Written as DNA, the CDR3 is TGTGCCAGCAGTTTACCCAGGGAGTCAGATACGCAGTATTTT. It translates to CASSLPRESDTQYF.

The genes are TRBV2 and TRBJ2-2; 8 bases are shared with TRBD2. This CDR3 spans 14 amino acids. Per germline, CDR1 SNHLY and CDR2 FYNNEI. V lost 8 bases and J lost 2; bases outside the gene matches: 4. CDR3 bases: TGTGCCAGCGACGGGAGGGCAAACACCGGGGAGCTGTTTTTT. Translating gives CASDGRANTGELFF.

V gene TRBV7-8 combines with J gene TRBJ1-2; TRBD1 matches at 7 bases. Germline V gives CDR1 SGHVS, CDR2 FQNEAQ. V gave up 10 bases and J gave up 2 bases; unmatched junction bases: 4. CDR3 length equals 12 residues. The CDR3 bases are TGTGCCATCGAGACAGGGAACTATGGCTACACCTTC. Its translation: CAIETGNYGYTF.

J is TRBJ2-1 and V is TRBV20-1, with 7 bases lining up with TRBD2. Germline-derived CDR1 and CDR2 are DFQATT and SNEGSKA (reference sequence). V lost 6 bases, J lost 2 bases, and 19 bases stayed unmatched. CDR3 length: 18 residues. The CDR3 region has the DNA TGCAGTGCCCCGGGACTATCCTCCCCCCGGTGCCCCTACAATGAGCAGTTCTTC. This encodes CSAPGLSSPRCPYNEQFF.

There are many counts of this clonotype. The CDR3 region is CASSLIPQVTGELFF. The CDR3 DNA is TGTGCCAGCAGTTTAATACCTCAGGTTACCGGGGAGCTGTTTTTT. The V and J genes are TRBV28 and TRBJ2-2, with D unclear. V shed 2 bases and J shed 5 bases, with 12 bases lying between them. The CDR3 spans 15 residues. Germline V gene data show CDR1 as MDHEN and CDR2 as SYDVKM.

V usage is TRBV4-1 and J usage is TRBJ2-7; D unclear. V lost 0 bases and J 5 bases, leaving 11 bases between the germline ends. The CDR3 totals 14 residues. In germline, CDR1 is MGHRA, CDR2 YSYEKL. The CDR3 spells CASSQDIRLNEQYF. The CDR3 bases are TGCGCCAGCAGCCAAGATATCCGATTAAACGAGCAGTACTTC.

The rearrangement links TRBV6-5 to TRBJ1-2; TRBD1 matches 8 bases. This CDR3 comprises 15 residues. Per germline, CDR1 MNHEY and CDR2 SVGAGI. V gave up 7 bases and J gave up 4 bases; unmatched junction bases: 11. The CDR3 DNA reads TGTGCCAGCAAGTTATGGGGGACAGGCGGCTATGGCTACACCTTC. It codes for CASKLWGTGGYGYTF.

The chain links TRBV12-3 or TRBV12-4 to TRBJ1-4; no firm D call. The CDR3 is 14 residues long. V gave up 7 bases and J gave up 6 bases, with 15 bases separating them. CDR3 sequence (DNA): TGTGCCAGCACCCATGTGGGGTACGATGAAAAACTGTTTTTT. Translation gives CASTHVGYDEKLFF.

For this clonotype: One base away lies a much larger clone, so this may be a sequencing read error. The chain couples TRBV30 to TRBJ2-7; D is possibly TRBD1 (6 bases). The CDR3 spans 13 residues. V lost 3 bases, J lost 3 bases, and 12 bases lay in between. Germline V lookup: CDR1 GTSNPN, CDR2 SVGIG (reference sequence). The CDR3 DNA reads as TGTGCCTGGAGGGACAGCCGATACTACGAGCAGTACTTC. This encodes CAWRDSRYYEQYF.

This rearrangement joins TRBV30 to TRBJ2-7; D not resolved. The CDR3 runs 12 residues. Germline V lookup: CDR1 GTSNPN, CDR2 SVGIG (reference sequence). Trimming pared 3 bases from V and 2 bases from J, leaving 8 bases between. CDR3 loop: CAWRPMAYEQYF. CDR3 nucleotides: TGTGCCTGGAGACCCATGGCCTACGAGCAGTACTTC.

This clonotype has a handful of counts. The chain recombines TRBV20-1 with TRBJ1-1, with 8 bases lining up with TRBD1. From germline, CDR1 is DFQATT and CDR2 SNEGSKA (reference sequence). V was pared by 0 bases and J by 0 bases, with 3 bases of the junction left unmatched. The CDR3 is made up of 15 amino acids. The CDR3 protein is CSARDQGQVNTEAFF. The CDR3 coding sequence is TGCAGTGCTAGAGACCAGGGACAGGTGAACACTGAAGCTTTCTTT.

The table lists this clonotype with many counts. The genes are TRBV18 and TRBJ2-7; D unresolved. With 2 bases removed from V and 4 bases from J, the gap between germline ends came to 9 bases. Germline-derived CDR1 and CDR2 are KGHSH and LQKENI. The CDR3 length is 13 residues. The CDR3 DNA follows: TGTGCCAGCTCACCAATTGGGGATTACGAGCAGTACTTC. It is translated as CASSPIGDYEQYF.

The chain carries TRBV9 and TRBJ2-1; either TRBD1 or TRBD2 may fit D (5 bases each). V shed 5 bases and J shed 7 bases, with 16 bases lying between them. CDR1 and CDR2 from the germline V gene are SGDLS and YYNGEE. The CDR3 runs to 14 residues. DNA of the CDR3: TGTGCCAGCAGTGGGGGAGAGATGGAGAATGAGCAGTTCTTC. The encoded protein is CASSGGEMENEQFF.

This chain uses TRBV28 with TRBJ2-3, with 7 bases aligning to TRBD1. The CDR3 totals 14 residues. The ends lost 5 bases at V and 2 bases at J; junction bases unmatched: 4. Germline assignment: CDR1 MDHEN and CDR2 SYDVKM. CDR3 coding DNA: TGTGCCAGCAGTCAACAGGGGCCCACAGATACGCAGTATTTT. Translation: CASSQQGPTDTQYF.

This chain connects TRBV18 to TRBJ2-7; 12 nucleotides match TRBD2. CDR3 size: 17 residues. Germline values: CDR1 KGHSH, CDR2 LQKENI. V lost 3 bases, J lost 0 bases, and 6 bases stayed unmatched. The CDR3 bases are TGTGCCAGCTCACCCTACTCGACTAGCGGGAGCTCCTACGAGCAGTACTTC. Protein product: CASSPYSTSGSSYEQYF.

The chain has TRBV20-1 and TRBJ2-7; TRBD2 matches 14 bases. The CDR3 consists of 15 residues. The ends lost 6 bases at V and 0 bases at J; junction bases unmatched: 4. Germline loops: CDR1 DFQATT, CDR2 SNEGSKA (reference sequence). The CDR3: CSARTSGRPSYEQYF. CDR3 in DNA: TGCAGTGCCCGGACTAGCGGGAGGCCCTCCTACGAGCAGTACTTC.

This clonotype was observed a handful of times. The chain uses TRBV6-1 and TRBJ2-1, with TRBD1 matching 7 bases. The CDR3 has 15 residues. Germline CDR1 MNHNS, CDR2 SASEGT. V trimming: 7 bases; J trimming: 5 bases; junction bases outside the gene matches: 11. CDR3 region: CASTPGTVRNNEQFF. The DNA for the CDR3 is TGTGCCAGCACCCCCGGGACAGTGAGAAACAATGAGCAGTTCTTC.

This clonotype was observed a handful of times. This chain joins TRBV3-1 and TRBJ2-5; D gene ambiguous. Germline CDR1 reads LGHDT; CDR2 reads YNNKEL (reference sequence). The CDR3 runs to 15 residues. Trimming removed 5 bases at V and 7 bases at J, with 20 bases between. CDR3 protein: CASSTSSTLRGTQYF. The CDR3 bases are TGTGCCAGCAGCACATCCTCGACTCTCAGAGGGACCCAGTACTTC.

This clonotype was found a few times. The chain carries TRBV7-8 and TRBJ2-1, with 10 bases lining up with TRBD2. The germline CDR1 and CDR2 sequences are SGHVS and FQNEAQ. V trimming: 4 bases; J trimming: 4 bases; junction bases outside the gene matches: 10. This CDR3 is built from 17 residues. CDR3 residues: CASSSTLLAGVYNEQFF. The CDR3 nucleotides are TGTGCCAGCAGCTCCACACTTCTAGCGGGAGTGTACAATGAGCAGTTCTTC.

There are many counts of this clonotype. The chain uses TRBV20-1 and TRBJ2-7, with a weak D call TRBD2 (6 bases). The V end lost 2 bases, the J end lost 3 bases, and 17 bases lay between the germline ends. The germline CDR1 and CDR2 sequences are DFQATT and SNEGSKA (reference sequence). The CDR3 contains 15 residues. The CDR3 DNA is TGCAGTGCTAGACCTTCCCGAGGGAGGTTCTACGAGCAGTACTTC. It specifies CSARPSRGRFYEQYF.

This clonotype came up many times. The chain has TRBV27 and TRBJ1-5, with TRBD1 as a possible D gene (5 bases). The CDR3 covers 14 residues. Germline V lookup: CDR1 MNHEY, CDR2 SMNVEV (reference sequence). The ends were cut back, 3 bases at V and 2 bases at J, with 8 bases in the middle. The CDR3, as DNA: TGTGCCAGCAGTTTCATGACAGGCAATCAGCCCCAGCATTTT. It is translated as CASSFMTGNQPQHF.

This clonotype was observed a few times. The chain couples TRBV2 to TRBJ1-5; D not certain. CDR1 and CDR2 from the germline V gene are SNHLY and FYNNEI. The CDR3 sequence is 14 residues long. V was cut by 7 bases and J by 7 bases, with 17 bases left in between. The CDR3 DNA follows: TGTGCCAGCAAGAAGCTGGGGAGCGGACAGCCCCAGCATTTT. It encodes CASKKLGSGQPQHF.

This clonotype was counted ten times or more. CDR3 in amino acids: CASSDARRAGELFF. The DNA of the CDR3 is TGCGCCAGCAGCGACGCCCGGAGGGCCGGGGAGCTGTTTTTT. V is TRBV5-1 and J is TRBJ2-2, with D perhaps TRBD2 (6 bases). The germline V and J ends were trimmed by 4 bases and 6 bases, with 13 bases remaining between them. This CDR3 comprises 14 residues. Per germline, CDR1 SGHRS and CDR2 YFSETQ.